These 23 T cell receptor beta chains were all obtained from the same sample, sequenced in a study of blood T cell repertoires in COVID-19. Using immunoSEQ multiplex PCR, the repertoire was profiled, and TCRdb retains in-frame clones only, with some absent. Of roughly 160,000 clones listed, 80% to 85% are singletons. Material: peripheral blood. All receptors come from a man aged 65-85 years with active or convalescent COVID-19.

This sequence joins TRBV4-3 and TRBJ2-7; 7 nucleotides align to TRBD1. V shed 1 base and J 7 bases; nucleotides not matched to a gene: 10. Germline V lookup: CDR1 LGHNA, CDR2 YSLEER. The CDR3 is made up of 15 amino acids. The CDR3 nucleotides are TGCGCCAGCAGCCAAGGGGGACAGTCCGGGAAGGAGCAGTACTTC. This encodes CASSQGGQSGKEQYF.

The genes are TRBV28 and TRBJ1-4, with D maybe TRBD1 (5 bases). The CDR3 extends over 12 amino acids. Trimming cost V 11 bases and J 7 bases, with 14 bases left between them. CDR1 MDHEN and CDR2 SYDVKM come from the germline V gene. The CDR3 DNA follows: TGTGCCTCGGGGGGGGGATCTGAAAAACTGTTTTTT. It yields the protein CASGGGSEKLFF.

V gene TRBV5-6 combines with J gene TRBJ2-5, with TRBD2 identical over 15 bases. The CDR3 runs 15 residues. The trim removed 4 bases at V and 4 bases at J, leaving 2 bases unmatched. Germline CDR1 SGHDT, CDR2 YYEEEE. The chain's CDR3 is CASSRGLAGGETQYF. CDR3 nucleotides: TGTGCCAGCAGCCGGGGACTAGCGGGGGGAGAGACCCAGTACTTC.

This rearrangement joins TRBV6-5 to TRBJ1-1, with a weak D call TRBD1 (6 bases). Germline values: CDR1 MNHEY, CDR2 SVGAGI. The CDR3 totals 13 residues. Trimming left V 6 bases short and J 2 bases short, with 10 bases between. The CDR3 bases are TGTGCCAGCAGCGGACAGTTAAACACTGAAGCTTTCTTT. Encoded protein: CASSGQLNTEAFF.

The V and J genes are TRBV18 and TRBJ2-2; 9 bases agree with TRBD1. The ends lost 6 bases at V and 7 bases at J; junction bases unmatched: 18. This CDR3 contains 18 residues. Germline V lookup: CDR1 KGHSH, CDR2 LQKENI. CDR3 residues: CASSRLSGTGWIGGELFF. CDR3 coding DNA: TGTGCCAGCTCTCGACTCTCCGGGACAGGGTGGATCGGCGGGGAGCTGTTTTTT.

The CDR3 DNA reads TGCAGCGGTCTCAGGGGGATGAACACTGAAGCTTTCTTT. This encodes CSGLRGMNTEAFF. V usage is TRBV29-1 and J usage is TRBJ1-1, with 7 bases matching TRBD1. CDR3 length: 13 residues. Germline CDR1 reads SQVTM; CDR2 reads ANQGSEA. V was pared by 7 bases and J by 0 bases, with 5 bases of the junction left unmatched.

The V gene is TRBV3-1 (or the pseudogene TRBV3-2), the J gene TRBJ1-4; perhaps TRBD1 as D (5 bases). Per germline, CDR1 LGHDT and CDR2 YNNKEL (reference sequence). This CDR3 has 15 residues. V shed 5 bases and J shed 3 bases, with 13 bases lying between them. The CDR3 protein is CASSFGGASNEKLFF. CDR3 sequence (DNA): TGTGCCAGCAGCTTCGGCGGGGCGTCTAATGAAAAACTGTTTTTT.

The V gene is TRBV7-2, the J gene TRBJ2-1; TRBD1 is a possible D gene (6 bases). Deletions cut 5 bases from V and 6 bases from J, with 17 bases between. The CDR3 is made up of 15 amino acids. Germline V lookup: CDR1 SGHTA, CDR2 FQGNSA. CDR3 in amino acids: CASSMDSTGINEQFF. The CDR3 coding sequence is TGTGCCAGCAGCATGGACAGCACGGGCATCAATGAGCAGTTCTTC. The variable domain in full, completed from reference TRBV7-2 and TRBJ2-1, reads GAGVSQSPSNKVTEKGKDVELRCDPISGHTALYWYRQSLGQGLEFLIYFQGNSAPDKSGLPSDRFSAERTGGSVSTLTIQRTQQEDSAVYLCASSMDSTGINEQFFGPGTRLTVL.

V is TRBV29-1 and J is TRBJ2-7, with a tentative D call TRBD1 (8 bases). The CDR3 spans 13 residues. Per germline, CDR1 SQVTM and CDR2 ANQGSEA. Trimming left V 6 bases short and J 3 bases short, with 15 bases between. The CDR3 DNA sequence: TGCAGCGTGAGCGGGACAGGACTCTACGAGCAGTACTTC. This gives the protein CSVSGTGLYEQYF.

The rearrangement uses TRBV5-8 and TRBJ2-5; D might be TRBD1 (6 bases). Per the germline V gene, CDR1 is SGHTS and CDR2 is YDEGEE. V lost 0 bases and J lost 5, with 8 bases in between. This CDR3 is built from 13 residues. The CDR3 loop is CASSLERGETQYF. The CDR3 DNA is TGTGCCAGCAGCTTGGAGAGGGGGGAGACCCAGTACTTC. Full variable domain (missing parts from reference TRBV5-8 and TRBJ2-5): EAGVTQSPTHLIKTRGQQATLRCSPISGHTSVYWYQQALGLGLQFLLWYDEGEERNRGNFPPRFSGRQFPNYSSELNVNALELEDSALYLCASSLERGETQYFGPGTRLLVL.

The chain links TRBV5-6 to TRBJ2-5; D perhaps matches TRBD2 (6 bases). Germline loops: CDR1 SGHDT, CDR2 YYEEEE. The CDR3 covers 13 residues. With 5 bases removed from V and 7 bases from J, the gap between germline ends came to 15 bases. CDR3 sequence: CASSMLPGRTQYF. In DNA, the CDR3 is TGTGCCAGCAGTATGCTCCCCGGGAGGACCCAGTACTTC.

This chain uses TRBV6-5 with TRBJ1-1; D gene uncertain. Deletions cut 5 bases from V and 7 bases from J, with 17 bases between. Per the germline V gene, CDR1 is MNHEY and CDR2 is SVGAGI. The CDR3 contains 14 residues. CDR3 bases: TGTGCCAGCAGTCCCCCGGGGAGGGAAGGTGAAGCTTTCTTT. Protein: CASSPPGREGEAFF.

The gene calls are TRBV5-5 and TRBJ2-4, with D perhaps matching TRBD2 (5 bases). Germline V lookup: CDR1 SGHKS, CDR2 YYEKEE (reference sequence). This CDR3 is built from 16 residues. Trimming stripped 4 bases from V and 8 bases from J, with 22 bases between. The CDR3 protein is CASSPMERRPWDIQYF. The CDR3 nucleotides read TGTGCCAGCAGCCCCATGGAGCGGAGGCCTTGGGACATTCAGTACTTC.

Here the CDR3 DNA reads TGTGCCACCACCGGTCCTGGGAACACTGAAGCTTTCTTT. It specifies CATTGPGNTEAFF. V usage is TRBV2 and J usage is TRBJ1-1, with D unclear. The germline V gene encodes CDR1 SNHLY and CDR2 FYNNEI. Trimming pared 10 bases from V and 1 base from J, leaving 13 bases between. CDR3 length: 13 residues.

This clone showed up just a few times. J is TRBJ1-2 and V is TRBV5-8, with D possibly TRBD1 on 6 matching bases. The V end was cut by 3 bases, the J end by 5 bases, with 17 bases between. In germline, CDR1 is SGHTS, CDR2 YDEGEE. This CDR3 comprises 15 residues. CDR3: CASSWAGTPAYGYTF. CDR3 DNA sequence: TGTGCCAGCAGCTGGGCAGGGACACCGGCATATGGCTACACCTTC.

The V gene is TRBV2, the J gene TRBJ1-3; 7 bases match TRBD1. CDR1 and CDR2 from the germline V gene are SNHLY and FYNNEI. The junction had 9 bases not matched to a gene; V was cut back by 8 bases and J by 2 bases. This CDR3 is built from 15 residues. The CDR3 region is CASHIYRGAGNTIYF. The CDR3 coding sequence is TGTGCCAGCCACATTTACAGGGGCGCTGGAAACACCATATATTTT.

The chain is built from TRBV5-1 and TRBJ2-3, with D maybe TRBD2 (6 bases). The CDR3 is made up of 14 amino acids. Between the trimmed V and J ends, which lost 1 base and 4 bases, there was a span of 10 bases. In germline, CDR1 is SGHRS, CDR2 YFSETQ. The CDR3 DNA sequence: TGCGCCAGCAGCTTGTTGGGGGAGGCAGATACGCAGTATTTT. Amino acid sequence: CASSLLGEADTQYF.

This clone was seen a few times. V gene TRBV2 combines with J gene TRBJ1-2; 9 bases match TRBD1. V lost 4 bases and J lost 6; bases outside the gene matches: 3. CDR1 and CDR2 (germline): SNHLY, FYNNEI. The CDR3 totals 13 residues. The CDR3 is CASSVDRGDGYTF. CDR3 DNA: TGTGCCAGCAGTGTGGACAGGGGTGATGGCTACACCTTC.

The chain carries TRBV5-1 and TRBJ2-3; D possibly corresponds to TRBD1 (5 bases). The CDR3 is made up of 15 amino acids. The V and J ends lost 0 bases and 3 bases respectively, with 11 bases between them. Germline V gives CDR1 SGHRS, CDR2 YFSETQ. The CDR3 DNA reads TGCGCCAGCAGCTTGGGACAGCCACTGACAGATACGCAGTATTTT. This translates into CASSLGQPLTDTQYF.

A remark on this clone: Germline and junction disagree at one end, which may indicate a read error. The chain has TRBV30 and TRBJ1-4; perhaps TRBD1 as D (6 bases). Germline CDR1 is GTSNPN and CDR2 is SVGIG (reference sequence). CDR3 size: 12 residues. The CDR3 loop reads CAWSRTVLSPNF. In DNA form, the CDR3 reads TGTGCCTGGAGTCGGACAGTTCTTTCGCCAAATTTC.

The V gene is TRBV7-2, the J gene TRBJ1-3; 9 nucleotides line up with TRBD1. This CDR3 contains 14 residues. Germline CDR1 is SGHTA and CDR2 is FQGNSA. Unmatched junction bases numbered 3, after V lost 5 bases and J lost 4 bases. Written as DNA, the CDR3 is TGTGCCAGCAGCCTGGACAGGGGAGGAAACACCATATATTTT. It yields the protein CASSLDRGGNTIYF.

The chain carries TRBV4-1 and TRBJ1-6; perhaps TRBD1 as D (5 bases). CDR3 length: 15 residues. Germline CDR1 reads MGHRA; CDR2 reads YSYEKL. The ends were cut back, 4 bases at V and 10 bases at J, with 17 bases in the middle. CDR3 amino acids: CASSPGTIFQSPLHF. The CDR3 DNA reads as TGCGCCAGCAGCCCCGGGACTATCTTCCAATCACCCCTCCACTTT.

The chain joins TRBV18 to TRBJ1-1, with TRBD1 matching 9 bases. Trimming cost V 4 bases and J 1 base; bases outside gene matches: 4. This CDR3 is built from 15 residues. In germline, CDR1 is KGHSH, CDR2 LQKENI. The CDR3: CASSQGTGSNTEAFF. In DNA, the CDR3 is TGTGCCAGCTCACAAGGGACAGGGTCGAACACTGAAGCTTTCTTT.